These 3 T cell receptor beta chains were all obtained from the same sample, sequenced in a study of T cell responses to AZD1222 COVID-19 vaccine. The table came from immunoSEQ multiplex PCR; TCRdb's copy has only in-frame clones and leaves some out. The sample includes around 58,000 clones, around 84% of them seen just once. The material was peripheral blood, obtained on day 0 of AZD1222 vaccination. The receptor set was obtained from an adult in good health.

V usage is TRBV7-2 and J usage is TRBJ2-5, with D hard to call. Looked up from germline, CDR1 is SGHTA and CDR2 is FQGNSA. V lost 1 base to trimming and J lost 5 bases, with 5 bases between them. This CDR3 region has 12 residues. CDR3 amino acids: CASSLETETQYF. The DNA for the CDR3 is TGTGCCAGCAGCTTAGAGACGGAGACCCAGTACTTC. The full variable domain, with the rest looked up from reference TRBV7-2 and TRBJ2-5, is GAGVSQSPSNKVTEKGKDVELRCDPISGHTALYWYRQSLGQGLEFLIYFQGNSAPDKSGLPSDRFSAERTGGSVSTLTIQRTQQEDSAVYLCASSLETETQYFGPGTRLLVL.

The chain joins TRBV14 to TRBJ2-3, with TRBD2 matching 7 bases. This CDR3 has 15 residues. The trim removed 3 bases at V and 5 bases at J, leaving 8 bases unmatched. CDR1 and CDR2 (germline): SGHDN, FVKESK. CDR3 loop: CASSQAGAIRDTQYF. The CDR3 bases are TGTGCCAGCAGCCAGGCGGGAGCTATCAGAGATACGCAGTATTTT.

The J gene is TRBJ2-3, the V gene TRBV19, with 7 bases aligning to TRBD1. Germline V gene lookup returns CDR1 LNHDA and CDR2 SQIVND (reference sequence). The CDR3 is made up of 15 amino acids. The V gene end was trimmed by 4 bases and the J gene end by 4 bases; junction bases not matched to a gene: 8. The CDR3 DNA reads TGTGCCAGTAGTAACTCCGAGGGGGCGGCAGATACGCAGTATTTT. It yields the protein CASSNSEGAADTQYF.